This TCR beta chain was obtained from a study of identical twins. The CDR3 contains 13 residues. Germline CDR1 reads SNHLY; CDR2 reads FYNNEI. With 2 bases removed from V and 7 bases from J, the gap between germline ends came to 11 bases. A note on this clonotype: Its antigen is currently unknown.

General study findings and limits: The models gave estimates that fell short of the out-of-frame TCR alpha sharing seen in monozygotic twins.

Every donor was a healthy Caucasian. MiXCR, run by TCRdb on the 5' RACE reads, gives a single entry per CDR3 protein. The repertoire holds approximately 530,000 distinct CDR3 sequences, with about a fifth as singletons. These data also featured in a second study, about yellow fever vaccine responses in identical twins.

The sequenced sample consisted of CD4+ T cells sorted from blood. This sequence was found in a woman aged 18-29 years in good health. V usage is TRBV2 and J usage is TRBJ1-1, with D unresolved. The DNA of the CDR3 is TGTGCCAGCAGTGAACACGGGGTGAGTGAAGCTTTCTTT. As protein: CASSEHGVSEAFF.